Below are 14 T cell receptor beta chains sequenced from a single sample in a study of blood T cells in healthy people across ages. Then a second PCR, running roughly 6 to 11 cycles, was carried out with a sample-barcoded 5' primer and a J-beta primer mix. TCRdb reanalysed the 5' RACE reads using MiXCR and keeps one entry per CDR3 protein. This sample has 1.5 million to 2 million distinct CDR3 sequences, with 34% found just once. Input material: blood. These TCRs come from a woman younger than 45 in good health.

V and J are TRBV5-4 and TRBJ2-6, with D tentatively TRBD1 (6 bases). Germline V gene sequence: CDR1 SGHNT, CDR2 YYREEE (reference sequence). The CDR3 runs 18 residues. Trimming removed 5 bases at V and 0 bases at J, with 18 bases between. CDR3 sequence: CASSIPDRPFSGANVLTF. The CDR3 DNA reads TGTGCCAGCAGTATTCCGGACAGACCATTCTCTGGGGCCAACGTCCTGACTTTC.

The chain carries TRBV20-1 and TRBJ1-4, with 7 bases aligning to TRBD1. V lost 3 bases, J lost 10 bases, and 11 bases stayed unmatched. Germline V gives CDR1 DFQATT, CDR2 SNEGSKA (reference sequence). The CDR3 extends over 14 amino acids. CDR3 region: CSASSRQGVGKLFF. Written as DNA, the CDR3 is TGCAGTGCTAGTTCTCGGCAGGGGGTCGGAAAACTGTTTTTT.

The table lists this clonotype with many counts. This rearrangement joins TRBV10-3 to TRBJ2-5; 8 positions agree with TRBD1. The CDR3 covers 13 residues. J lost 7 bases, V lost 8 bases, and 9 bases had no gene match. The germline V gene encodes CDR1 ENHRY and CDR2 SYGVKD. CDR3 in amino acids: CAIGQGPMGTQYF. CDR3 nucleotides: TGTGCCATCGGACAGGGACCCATGGGGACCCAGTACTTC.

The chain recombines TRBV29-1 with TRBJ2-3; perhaps TRBD1 as D (6 bases). Germline assignment: CDR1 SQVTM and CDR2 ANQGSEA. V gave up 2 bases and J gave up 6 bases, with 12 bases separating them. CDR3 size: 13 residues. CDR3 in amino acids: CSVEFRTDDTQYF. For the CDR3, the DNA is TGCAGCGTTGAATTTAGGACAGATGATACGCAGTATTTT.

The genes are TRBV5-1 and TRBJ1-2; tentative D call: TRBD1 (6 bases). This CDR3 contains 14 residues. V was pared by 4 bases and J by 2 bases, with 12 bases between. CDR1 and CDR2 (germline): SGHRS, YFSETQ. CDR3 loop: CASSIKTGNYGYTF. The CDR3 DNA is TGCGCCAGCAGCATAAAAACAGGGAACTATGGCTACACCTTC. Full variable domain (rest looked up from reference TRBV5-1 and TRBJ1-2): KAGVTQTPRYLIKTRGQQVTLSCSPISGHRSVSWYQQTPGQGLQFLFEYFSETQRNKGNFPGRFSGRQFSNSRSEMNVSTLELGDSALYLCASSIKTGNYGYTFGSGTRLTVV.

This clonotype has more than one count but fewer than ten. This chain uses TRBV12-3 or TRBV12-4 with TRBJ2-1; D might be TRBD2 (7 bases). This CDR3 spans 15 amino acids. The germline V and J ends were trimmed by 5 bases and 0 bases, with 11 bases remaining between them. The CDR3 DNA is TGTGCCAGCAGTCGGGGGGCGACCTCCTACAATGAGCAGTTCTTC. Its protein is CASSRGATSYNEQFF.

This clonotype was seen a handful of times. The V and J genes are TRBV29-1 and TRBJ1-5, with 9 bases aligning to TRBD1. Trimming cost V 7 bases and J 7 bases; bases outside gene matches: 5. Germline-derived CDR1 and CDR2 are SQVTM and ANQGSEA. This CDR3 contains 12 residues. The CDR3 DNA follows: TGCAGCGCAGTGGGACAGGGCCAGCCCCAGCATTTT. Its protein product is CSAVGQGQPQHF.

This clonotype has only a few counts. The chain recombines TRBV6-2 or TRBV6-3 with TRBJ2-5; a possible D gene is TRBD2 (5 bases). Judging by the DNA end, TRBJ2-7 fits better; the J call may be wrong. CDR3 length: 16 amino acids. CDR1 MNHEY and CDR2 SVGEGT come from the germline V gene. The CDR3 region is CASSYQFGERPYEQYF. For the CDR3, the DNA is TGTGCCAGCAGTTACCAGTTTGGGGAGAGACCCTACGAGCAGTACTTC.

V gene TRBV4-1 combines with J gene TRBJ1-1; TRBD1 might be the D (5 bases). V was trimmed by 1 base and J by 1 base, leaving 10 bases between them. Per germline, CDR1 MGHRA and CDR2 YSYEKL. The CDR3 is 15 residues long. The CDR3 sequence is CASSQGWGPNTEAFF. The CDR3 coding sequence is TGCGCCAGCAGCCAAGGTTGGGGCCCGAACACTGAAGCTTTCTTT.

This clonotype was seen more than once but under ten times. The CDR3 DNA follows: TGTGCCAGCAGCTCTCCGTTCGGTGAGCAGTTCTTC. This codes for CASSSPFGEQFF. The chain uses TRBV7-9 and TRBJ2-1, with D unresolved. CDR3 length: 12 amino acids. V lost 4 bases and J 9 bases, leaving 10 bases between the germline ends. CDR1 is SEHNR and CDR2 is FQNEAQ in the germline V gene (reference sequence).

For the CDR3, the DNA is TGTGCCAGCAGCTTACGGGGTCCAGCGGGGGGACAAGAGACCCAGTACTTC. It yields the protein CASSLRGPAGGQETQYF. The chain employs TRBV11-2 and TRBJ2-5; 9 nucleotides line up with TRBD2. This CDR3 spans 17 amino acids. CDR1 and CDR2 from the germline V gene are SGHAT and FQNNGV. V trimming: 2 bases; J trimming: 2 bases; junction bases outside the gene matches: 9.

CDR3: CASSAFSGGHYEQYF. The CDR3, as DNA: TGTGCCAGCAGCGCCTTTAGCGGGGGACACTACGAGCAGTACTTC. This chain links TRBV9 with TRBJ2-7; 9 bases are shared with TRBD2. The CDR3 is made up of 15 amino acids. Germline V gene data show CDR1 as SGDLS and CDR2 as YYNGEE. The V and J ends lost 3 bases and 3 bases, in that order; junction bases with no gene match: 7.

As concerns this clonotype: Being one base from a much bigger clone, this may be a read error. This sequence joins TRBV29-1 and TRBJ2-7; D is possibly TRBD1 or TRBD2 (5 bases each). TRBJ2-1 explains the end of the DNA better; the J call may be wrong. Germline CDR1 reads SQVTM; CDR2 reads ANQGSEA. CDR3 size: 14 residues. The CDR3 loop reads CSAAPGQGPYEQFF. The CDR3 DNA sequence: TGCAGCGCCGCGCCGGGGCAGGGCCCCTACGAGCAGTTCTTC.

V gene TRBV20-1 combines with J gene TRBJ1-5; D is unclear. The CDR3 sequence is 13 residues long. CDR1 DFQATT and CDR2 SNEGSKA come from the germline V gene (reference sequence). V lost 3 bases and J lost 0, with 6 bases in between. The CDR3 loop reads CSASADSNQPQHF. CDR3 DNA sequence: TGCAGTGCTAGTGCGGATAGCAATCAGCCCCAGCATTTT.